This TCR beta chain was retrieved from a study of blood T cell repertoires in COVID-19. Study context: Sites in the United States, Italy and Spain provided acute and convalescent COVID-19 samples. The cDNA or gDNA used as material had been derived from T cells, B-cell-depleted T cells, or PBMCs.

Germline lookup yields CDR1 MNHEY and CDR2 SVGAGI. This CDR3 contains 13 residues. Unmatched junction bases numbered 3, after V lost 5 bases and J lost 3 bases. Study processing details: Amplification of reference gene primers provided the estimated nucleated cell counts. TCRdb's table, derived via immunoSEQ multiplex PCR, lists solely in-frame clones and lacks some. D and trimming come from the DNA, and the V and J calls and clone size come from that table. There are 130,000 to 150,000 clones in the sample; approximately 80% occur only once, and 35% to 40% lies in the top ten. This chain links TRBV6-5 with TRBJ1-2; 7 nucleotides line up with TRBD1. Sequencing was performed on peripheral blood. The clonotype was recovered from a human donor in a cohort sampled during active COVID-19. The CDR3 loop reads CASSLTGDYGYTF. CDR3 nucleotide sequence: TGTGCCAGCAGTCTAACAGGGGACTATGGCTACACCTTC.